This T cell receptor (beta chain) was sequenced in a study of identical twins. TCRdb used MiXCR to reprocess the 5' RACE reads, holding one entry per CDR3 protein. The sample holds 600,000 to 700,000 distinct CDR3 sequences, 21% seen once. Per the germline V gene, CDR1 is MDHEN and CDR2 is SYDVKM. The CDR3 has 13 amino acids. V gave up 10 bases and J gave up 6 bases, with 17 bases separating them. The same specimen was also included in a second study, on T cells expressing NK-cell markers. That source adds: As a fraction of CD8+ T cells, dominant NKG2C+ clonotypes reached about 1.0-8% in six donors.

The receptor was isolated from a woman between 18 and 29 years old in good health. The sequenced sample was PBMCs. The rearrangement joins TRBV28 to TRBJ2-3; D is possibly TRBD1 (5 bases). The DNA for the CDR3 is TGTGCCACATCTAGACAGCTGCTGGATACGCAGTATTTT. Its protein is CATSRQLLDTQYF. Together with reference TRBV28 and TRBJ2-3, the CDR3 gives the full variable domain: DVKVTQSSRYLVKRTGEKVFLECVQDMDHENMFWYRQDPGLGLRLIYFSYDVKMKEKGDIPEGYSVSREKKERFSLILESASTNQTSMYLCATSRQLLDTQYFGPGTRLTVL.